This T cell receptor beta chain was profiled in a study of cytomegalovirus exposure and HLA in healthy donors. Study details: From 150 million to 200 million T cells, an earlier analysis saw approximately 110 million unique TCR beta sequences.

As concerns this clone: What it recognizes is unknown.

Looked up from germline, CDR1 is MNHEY and CDR2 is SMNVEV (reference sequence). This CDR3 has 15 residues. Trimming pared 6 bases from V and 2 bases from J, leaving 16 bases between. Use of 60 Vbeta and 13 Jbeta primers characterized the PCR. Sequencing was performed with immunoSEQ multiplex PCR; in TCRdb, only in-frame clones are kept and a portion is missing. The profile covers approximately 160,000 clones, with approximately 84% appearing a single time and roughly 5.2% taken by the ten largest. Findings of the study overall: Several of the most significant clusters were apparently associated with common viral pathogens in a later analysis. It was reported in a later analysis that an Asian-associated ancestry cluster showed fewer N-insertions than the roughly 670-donor mean.

The sequenced sample consisted of PBMCs. V usage is TRBV27 and J usage is TRBJ1-2; D is possibly TRBD1 (6 bases). The receptor was isolated from a girl aged 5 to 17 in good health and CMV-seropositive. This chain's CDR3 is CASSITTGSNYGYTF. The CDR3, as DNA: TGTGCCAGCAGCATTACGACAGGTTCGAACTATGGCTACACCTTC.